A single sample is the source of the 28 T cell receptor beta chains below, sequenced in a study of blood T cell repertoires in COVID-19. Profiling relied on immunoSEQ multiplex PCR, and the TCRdb table lists in-frame clones only, not all of them. The sample carries hundreds of thousands of clones, around 89% recorded once. The sequenced sample was PBMCs or T cells enriched from blood (not recorded which). These receptor sequences come from a man aged 18 to 30 who had recovered from COVID-19.

This clone is a singleton in its sample. The V and J genes are TRBV7-8 and TRBJ1-5, with 9 nucleotides matching TRBD1. Trimming took 5 bases from V and 3 from J; bases not matched to a gene: 11. This CDR3 spans 17 amino acids. Germline assignment: CDR1 SGHVS and CDR2 FQNEAQ. The CDR3 loop is CASSTIQGAGTNQPQHF. CDR3 bases: TGTGCCAGCAGCACTATACAGGGGGCAGGTACCAATCAGCCCCAGCATTTT.

The chain uses TRBV2 and TRBJ1-1; possibly TRBD1 for D (6 bases). CDR3 length: 13 residues. Germline CDR1 is SNHLY and CDR2 is FYNNEI. The V end lost 5 bases, the J end lost 4 bases, and 11 bases lay between the germline ends. The DNA of the CDR3 is TGTGCCAGCAGTCTTCAGGGGCCCACTGAAGCTTTCTTT. Amino acids: CASSLQGPTEAFF.

This chain uses TRBV19 with TRBJ2-2; D may be TRBD1 (6 bases). The CDR3 length is 14 residues. The V gene's germline CDR1 is LNHDA and CDR2 SQIVND (reference sequence). Trimming took off 6 bases at V and 7 bases at J, with 15 bases between the two ends. In DNA form, the CDR3 reads TGTGCCAGTAGGAGAAACACAGGGCTCGGGGAGCTGTTTTTT. Its translation: CASRRNTGLGELFF.

This clone showed up just once. J is TRBJ1-2 and V is TRBV25-1; 8 bases fit TRBD1. The J segment lost 8 bases and the V segment lost 2 bases, leaving 10 bases of the junction unmatched. CDR3 length: 15 amino acids. CDR1 is MGHDK and CDR2 is SYGVNS in the germline V gene. The CDR3 reads CASSELRGQAAGYTF. The DNA for the CDR3 is TGTGCCAGCAGTGAACTTCGGGGACAGGCGGCCGGCTACACCTTC.

The chain uses TRBV20-1 and TRBJ1-5; 9 nucleotides agree with TRBD1. V shed 3 bases, J shed 6 bases, and the junction held 15 bases outside the gene matches. The V gene's germline CDR1 is DFQATT and CDR2 SNEGSKA (reference sequence). This CDR3 is 17 amino acids long. The CDR3 protein is CSASLFMGTGRSQPQHF. The CDR3 DNA reads TGCAGTGCTAGTCTATTTATGGGGACAGGGCGGAGTCAGCCCCAGCATTTT.

The chain uses TRBV27 and TRBJ2-7, with a possible D match to TRBD1 (5 bases). V was trimmed by 4 bases and J by 3 bases, leaving 13 bases between them. Germline V gene lookup returns CDR1 MNHEY and CDR2 SMNVEV (reference sequence). The CDR3 length is 14 residues. The CDR3: CASSYTVTDYEQYF. The CDR3 DNA follows: TGTGCCAGCAGTTACACCGTGACAGACTACGAGCAGTACTTC.

J is TRBJ2-5 and V is TRBV14, with D perhaps TRBD2 (7 bases). Trimming cost V 4 bases and J 6 bases, with 15 bases left between them. This CDR3 region has 14 residues. Germline CDR1 is SGHDN and CDR2 is FVKESK. In DNA form, the CDR3 reads TGTGCCAGCAGCCGTCAGGGAGGGGGACAGACCCAGTACTTC. As protein: CASSRQGGGQTQYF.

Here the CDR3 reads CASSQGLGGVGGYTF. The CDR3 nucleotides read TGCGCCAGCAGCCAAGGGCTGGGCGGGGTCGGTGGCTACACCTTC. This sequence joins TRBV4-1 and TRBJ1-2; no reliable D call. Trimming took 1 base from V and 7 from J, leaving 16 bases between them. CDR3 length: 15 amino acids. The germline gives CDR1 MGHRA, CDR2 YSYEKL.

The chain is built from TRBV18 and TRBJ2-2; 7 bases agree with TRBD1. V was clipped by 1 base and J by 3 bases; unmatched bases: 8. This CDR3 is 17 amino acids long. Germline CDR1 and CDR2: KGHSH and LQKENI. The CDR3 spells CASSPLQGSRHTGELFF. The CDR3 DNA follows: TGTGCCAGCTCACCACTACAGGGGTCTAGGCACACCGGGGAGCTGTTTTTT. The variable domain in full, with the rest retrieved from reference TRBV18 and TRBJ2-2, is NAGVMQNPRHLVRRRGQEARLRCSPMKGHSHVYWYRQLPEEGLKFMVYLQKENIIDESGMPKERFSAEFPKEGPSILRIQQVVRGDSAAYFCASSPLQGSRHTGELFFGEGSRLTVL.

The chain's CDR3 is CASKHGLGQGHNQPQHF. The DNA for the CDR3 is TGTGCCAGTAAACATGGATTGGGACAGGGTCACAATCAGCCCCAGCATTTT. The chain uses TRBV19 and TRBJ1-5, with 9 bases aligning to TRBD1. The ends lost 7 bases at V and 3 bases at J; junction bases unmatched: 13. Germline V lookup: CDR1 LNHDA, CDR2 SQIVND (reference sequence). This CDR3 is 17 amino acids long.

The chain links TRBV4-2 to TRBJ1-5; D may be TRBD1 (6 bases). V lost 0 bases and J 6 bases, leaving 9 bases between the germline ends. Looked up from germline, CDR1 is LGHNA and CDR2 is YNFKEQ. This CDR3 contains 14 residues. CDR3 coding DNA: TGTGCCAGCAGCCAAGATCAGGGGTTTCAGCCCCAGCATTTT. It is translated as CASSQDQGFQPQHF.

CDR3 nucleotide sequence: TGTGCCAGCAGCCCGAACGTCGGGGGGCCGGAGCAGTACTTC. Translated, it gives CASSPNVGGPEQYF. The chain has TRBV7-2 and TRBJ2-7; D possibly corresponds to TRBD2 (7 bases). Looked up from germline, CDR1 is SGHTA and CDR2 is FQGNSA. The V and J ends lost 5 bases and 7 bases respectively, with 18 bases between them. The CDR3 is 14 residues long.

The chain has TRBV5-1 and TRBJ2-5; possible D gene TRBD1, 6 bases. Trimming stripped 3 bases from V and 2 bases from J, with 11 bases between. The CDR3 has 14 residues. The germline V gene has CDR1 SGHRS and CDR2 YFSETQ. The CDR3: CASSSGTTQETQYF. The CDR3 coding sequence is TGCGCCAGCAGCTCCGGGACAACTCAAGAGACCCAGTACTTC.

The rearrangement uses TRBV5-1 and TRBJ1-3; no reliable D call. Germline V lookup: CDR1 SGHRS, CDR2 YFSETQ. This CDR3 is built from 14 residues. V shed 4 bases and J shed 2 bases, with 10 bases lying between them. The CDR3 protein is CASSPAGAGNTIYF. The CDR3 DNA sequence: TGCGCCAGCAGCCCCGCCGGGGCTGGAAACACCATATATTTT.

The rearrangement joins TRBV5-1 to TRBJ2-5, with 7 bases aligning to TRBD1. CDR1 and CDR2 from the germline V gene are SGHRS and YFSETQ. The CDR3 runs 13 residues. The V segment lost 6 bases and the J segment 5 bases; nucleotides outside the gene matches: 7. In DNA form, the CDR3 reads TGCGCCAGCACCAGACAGGGTGGGGAGACCCAGTACTTC. It encodes CASTRQGGETQYF.

CDR3 nucleotide sequence: TGTGCCAGCAGTGAAGCGATGTCCCGGACTAATGAAAAACTGTTTTTT. Protein: CASSEAMSRTNEKLFF. The V call is TRBV6-1, the J call TRBJ1-4; D unclear. Trimming took off 0 bases at V and 2 bases at J, with 10 bases between the two ends. This CDR3 comprises 16 residues. The germline gives CDR1 MNHNS, CDR2 SASEGT.

The V and J genes are TRBV11-3 and TRBJ2-7; 9 nucleotides match TRBD2. The CDR3 contains 17 residues. V was pared by 5 bases and J by 4 bases, with 15 bases of the junction left unmatched. The germline gives CDR1 SGHNT, CDR2 YENEEA. The CDR3 loop reads CASSPFEEPSGNYEQYF. In DNA form, the CDR3 reads TGTGCCAGCAGCCCTTTCGAGGAACCTAGCGGGAATTACGAGCAGTACTTC.

This rearrangement joins TRBV5-4 to TRBJ1-1; D may be TRBD1 (6 bases). V was clipped by 9 bases and J by 4 bases, with 22 bases between them. CDR1 SGHNT and CDR2 YYREEE come from the germline V gene (reference sequence). The CDR3 consists of 15 residues. In nucleotides, the CDR3 is TGTGCCACCCGGGGGGGCGGGTTTGGTGGCACTGAAGCTTTCTTT. Encoded protein: CATRGGGFGGTEAFF.

The count of this clone is one. This chain uses TRBV7-9 with TRBJ2-1; D possibly corresponds to TRBD1 (5 bases). V lost 2 bases and J 9 bases, leaving 8 bases between the germline ends. CDR3 size: 12 residues. Germline CDR1 SEHNR, CDR2 FQNEAQ (reference sequence). The DNA of the CDR3 is TGTGCCAGCAGCTTATTCCAGGGTGAGCAGTTCTTC. It translates to CASSLFQGEQFF.

The chain is built from TRBV3-1 (or the pseudogene TRBV3-2) and TRBJ1-2; possibly TRBD1 for D (6 bases). V was shortened by 1 base and J by 1 base, with 10 bases between the two germline ends. From germline, CDR1 is LGHDT and CDR2 YNNKEL (reference sequence). CDR3 length equals 15 residues. The CDR3: CASSQGTAFNYGYTF. CDR3 nucleotide sequence: TGTGCCAGCAGCCAAGGGACAGCTTTTAACTATGGCTACACCTTC.

DNA for the CDR3: TGTGCCAGCAGCCCCCGGGACAGGGGTCCCGGGGAGCTGTTTTTT. Its protein is CASSPRDRGPGELFF. The chain recombines TRBV9 with TRBJ2-2; 10 bases match TRBD1. Germline CDR1 SGDLS, CDR2 YYNGEE. This CDR3 contains 15 residues. V trimming: 4 bases; J trimming: 6 bases; junction bases outside the gene matches: 6.

The genes are TRBV12-5 and TRBJ2-2; possibly TRBD1 for D (6 bases). The CDR3 spans 18 residues. Germline CDR1 is LGHNT and CDR2 is FRNRAP. The V end lost 3 bases, the J end lost 2 bases, and 19 bases lay between the germline ends. The CDR3 reads CASGFLLSDRSNTGELFF. The CDR3 coding sequence is TGTGCTAGTGGTTTTTTGCTGTCTGACAGGTCAAACACCGGGGAGCTGTTTTTT.

J is TRBJ2-6 and V is TRBV11-2; D possibly corresponds to TRBD1 (5 bases). The germline CDR1 and CDR2 sequences are SGHAT and FQNNGV. V dropped 0 bases and J dropped 2 bases, with 11 bases sitting between them. This CDR3 has 17 residues. The CDR3 sequence is CASSLDPPGPGANVLTF. CDR3 in DNA: TGTGCCAGCAGCTTAGATCCCCCAGGGCCTGGGGCCAACGTCCTGACTTTC.

The chain employs TRBV7-3 and TRBJ1-3; 7 bases agree with TRBD1. In germline, CDR1 is SGHTA, CDR2 FQGTGA. The CDR3 contains 13 residues. V lost 4 bases to trimming and J lost 4 bases; unmatched junction nucleotides: 1. The CDR3 DNA reads as TGTGCCAGCAGCTCGGACAGGGGAAACACCATATATTTT. Protein: CASSSDRGNTIYF. Using reference TRBV7-3 and TRBJ1-3 for the parts outside the CDR3, the full variable domain is GAGVSQTPSNKVTEKGKYVELRCDPISGHTALYWYRQSLGQGPEFLIYFQGTGAADDSGLPNDRFFAVRPEGSVSTLKIQRTERGDSAVYLCASSSDRGNTIYFGEGSWLTVV.

This chain links TRBV5-1 with TRBJ2-1; 15 positions match TRBD2. Germline V gives CDR1 SGHRS, CDR2 YFSETQ. The CDR3 length is 16 residues. After removal of 4 bases from V and 8 bases from J, the junction contained 7 bases not matched to a gene. The CDR3 reads CASSEEGLAGGDEQFF. CDR3 in DNA: TGCGCCAGCAGCGAAGAAGGACTAGCGGGAGGGGATGAGCAGTTCTTC.

This clone was found a few times. This chain connects TRBV5-1 to TRBJ1-5, with 11 positions matching TRBD1. This CDR3 region has 15 residues. Germline loops: CDR1 SGHRS, CDR2 YFSETQ. Losses at the gene ends were 4 bases for V and 5 bases for J; bases not matched to a gene: 5. The CDR3 loop is CASSPGQGGYQPQHF. The CDR3 DNA follows: TGCGCCAGCAGCCCGGGACAGGGGGGCTATCAGCCCCAGCATTTT. Combining the CDR3 with reference TRBV5-1 and TRBJ1-5 gives the whole variable domain KAGVTQTPRYLIKTRGQQVTLSCSPISGHRSVSWYQQTPGQGLQFLFEYFSETQRNKGNFPGRFSGRQFSNSRSEMNVSTLELGDSALYLCASSPGQGGYQPQHFGDGTRLSIL.

This sequence joins TRBV10-3 and TRBJ2-1; D is perhaps TRBD1 (6 bases). This CDR3 has 15 residues. V shed 4 bases and J shed 2 bases, with 12 bases lying between them. In germline, CDR1 is ENHRY, CDR2 SYGVKD. The CDR3 nucleotides are TGTGCCATCAGTGGCCTCGGGGACACCTACAATGAGCAGTTCTTC. Amino acids: CAISGLGDTYNEQFF.

The chain employs TRBV7-9 and TRBJ1-2; 7 nucleotides line up with TRBD1. The germline CDR1 and CDR2 sequences are SEHNR and FQNEAQ (reference sequence). V shed 1 base, J shed 5 bases, and the junction held 4 bases outside the gene matches. This CDR3 is built from 14 residues. CDR3 in DNA: TGTGCCAGCAGCTTAGAGGGGGCTCAATATGGCTACACCTTC. Translation: CASSLEGAQYGYTF.